This is a list of T cell receptor beta chains from one sample in a study of blood T cell repertoires in COVID-19. Sequenced by immunoSEQ multiplex PCR; TCRdb stores in-frame clones only, minus some. Altogether about 280,000 clones are present, 75% to 90% being singletons, with the ten largest covering 0.94%. Material: peripheral blood. The receptor set was obtained from a woman in her thirties or forties who had recovered from COVID-19. Both conserved end residues are part of each CDR3. The D gene is left open where the match is weak. The size of a clone is reported for some rows only, either as once, few or many, or as a class for expanded clones.

-,TRBJ1-3,TRBV4-1,-,CASSQDSSGNTIYF,TGCGCCAGCAGCCAAGACAGCTCTGGAAACACCATATATTTT
-,TRBJ2-7,TRBV4-2,-,CASSQDPGPNEQYF,TGTGCCAGCAGCCAAGATCCAGGGCCCAACGAGCAGTACTTC
-,TRBJ2-1,TRBV29-1,-,CSVEGDNEQFF,TGCAGCGTTGAAGGAGACAATGAGCAGTTCTTC
TRBD1,TRBJ1-3,TRBV18,-,CASSPPASTGALSLSGNTIYF,TGTGCCAGCTCACCGCCCGCGTCGACAGGGGCTCTCAGCCTCTCTGGAAACACCATATATTTT
TRBD1,TRBJ2-7,TRBV4-1,-,CASSQGQGRGYEQYF,TGCGCCAGCAGCCAAGGACAGGGTAGGGGCTACGAGCAGTACTTC
-,TRBJ2-5,TRBV2,-,CASGLIQETQYF,TGTGCCAGCGGACTAATACAAGAGACCCAGTACTTC
-,TRBJ2-5,TRBV18,-,CASSPPRPQEETQYF,TGTGCCAGCTCACCACCGCGCCCGCAAGAAGAGACCCAGTACTTC
-,TRBJ1-1,TRBV18,-,CASSQPGGNTEAFF,TGTGCCAGCTCACAACCGGGGGGGAACACTGAAGCTTTCTTT
TRBD1,TRBJ1-5,TRBV5-1,-,CASSSTGNSNQPQHF,TGCGCCAGCAGCTCGACAGGGAATAGCAATCAGCCCCAGCATTTT
-,TRBJ1-2,TRBV7-9,medium-sized,CASSSSGASYGYTF,TGTGCCAGCAGCTCCTCGGGAGCATCTTATGGCTACACCTTC
-,TRBJ1-4,TRBV4-1,-,CASSQTPGTTNEKLFF,TGCGCCAGCAGCCAAACCCCGGGGACAACTAATGAAAAACTGTTTTTT
TRBD2,TRBJ2-7,TRBV7-2,-,CASSLVGGGEAYEQYF,TGTGCCAGCAGCTTAGTCGGGGGAGGGGAGGCCTACGAGCAGTACTTC
-,TRBJ2-3,TRBV7-3,-,CASSQDGNTQYF,TGTGCCAGCAGCCAAGACGGGAATACGCAGTATTTT
-,TRBJ1-2,TRBV19,-,CASSIDLRGGDYGYTF,TGTGCCAGTAGTATAGATCTAAGGGGTGGGGACTATGGCTACACCTTC
-,TRBJ2-3,TRBV7-3,-,CASSPQATDTQYF,TGTGCCAGCAGCCCCCAGGCCACAGATACGCAGTATTTT
TRBD2,TRBJ2-1,TRBV19,-,CASTPWGAGVNEQFF,TGTGCCAGTACCCCATGGGGAGCGGGAGTTAATGAGCAGTTCTTC
TRBD2,TRBJ2-3,TRBV24-1,-,CATSDTPGLAGVVGTDTQYF,TGTGCCACCAGTGATACTCCGGGACTAGCGGGAGTCGTAGGCACAGATACGCAGTATTTT
-,TRBJ2-1,TRBV11-2,-,CASSLTGSYNEQFF,TGTGCCAGCAGCTTAACGGGGTCCTACAATGAGCAGTTCTTC
TRBD2,TRBJ2-5,TRBV7-9,-,CASRSGTSGQETQYF,TGTGCCAGCAGATCCGGGACTAGCGGACAAGAGACCCAGTACTTC
TRBD2,TRBJ2-7,TRBV11-2,-,CASSLLPLAGGVEQYF,TGTGCCAGCAGCTTACTCCCACTAGCGGGAGGAGTAGAGCAGTACTTC
TRBD1,TRBJ2-2,TRBV7-2,-,CASSRQGANTGELFF,TGTGCCAGCAGCAGACAGGGGGCTAACACCGGGGAGCTGTTTTTT
-,TRBJ2-1,TRBV19,-,CASSTDAAPQFF,TGTGCCAGTAGTACCGATGCGGCCCCACAGTTCTTC
-,TRBJ1-4,TRBV18,-,CASSPPMGARGEKLFF,TGTGCCAGCTCACCACCGATGGGGGCTCGGGGTGAAAAACTGTTTTTT
TRBD1,TRBJ1-6,TRBV28,once,CATWGGQGSLLGSYNSPLHF,TGTGCCACCTGGGGGGGACAGGGCTCCCTCCTCGGCTCCTATAATTCACCCCTCCACTTT
-,TRBJ2-6,TRBV5-1,-,CASSLGSRPPLGANVLTF,TGCGCCAGCAGCTTGGGCAGTCGTCCTCCCTTAGGGGCCAACGTCCTGACTTTC
-,TRBJ1-5,TRBV15,-,CATRTQGGGNQPQHF,TGTGCCACCAGGACCCAGGGAGGCGGCAATCAGCCCCAGCATTTT
-,TRBJ2-3,TRBV7-2,-,CASSRSEPDTQYF,TGTGCCAGCAGCCGAAGCGAGCCAGATACGCAGTATTTT
-,TRBJ2-7,TRBV19,-,CASSIGGSYEQYF,TGTGCCAGTAGTATTGGCGGGTCCTACGAGCAGTACTTC
-,TRBJ2-3,TRBV11-1,-,CASSPSFGVDTQYF,TGTGCCAGCAGCCCTTCCTTCGGGGTAGATACGCAGTATTTT
-,TRBJ2-2,TRBV2,few,CASSRDTYTGELFF,TGTGCCAGCAGCCGGGACACCTACACCGGGGAGCTGTTTTTT
-,TRBJ2-1,TRBV19,once,CASSIAGARRDEQFF,TGTGCCAGTAGTATAGCTGGGGCGCGTCGGGATGAGCAGTTCTTC
TRBD2,TRBJ2-3,TRBV10-3,-,CAISPTSGSQEGTQYF,TGTGCCATCAGCCCGACTAGCGGGAGCCAGGAGGGTACGCAGTATTTT
TRBD1,TRBJ2-2,TRBV24-1,few,CATMGQANTGELFF,TGTGCCACTATGGGACAGGCGAACACCGGGGAGCTGTTTTTT
-,TRBJ2-7,TRBV7-9,-,CASSPGGSYEQYF,TGTGCCAGCAGTCCAGGGGGGAGTTACGAGCAGTACTTC
-,TRBJ1-2,TRBV20-1,-,CSASLPTGSAYGYTF,TGCAGTGCTAGTCTCCCCACAGGGTCGGCCTATGGCTACACCTTC
-,TRBJ1-5,TRBV28,-,CASSAAGRAGSQPQHF,TGTGCCAGCAGTGCGGCTGGGCGAGCGGGCTCTCAGCCCCAGCATTTT
-,TRBJ2-1,TRBV19,-,CASSRGNSYNEQFF,TGTGCCAGTAGTAGAGGGAACTCCTACAATGAGCAGTTCTTC
TRBD2,TRBJ2-1,TRBV2,-,CASSQSGLAGESASYNEQFF,TGTGCCAGCAGCCAGTCAGGACTAGCGGGAGAGAGTGCCTCCTACAATGAGCAGTTCTTC
TRBD2,TRBJ2-5,TRBV2,once,CASRHGGETQYF,TGTGCCAGCAGGCACGGGGGGGAGACCCAGTACTTC
-,TRBJ1-2,TRBV27,-,CASSYDLARGYTF,TGTGCCAGCAGCTATGACCTCGCTAGGGGCTACACCTTC
-,TRBJ2-7,TRBV6-5,-,CASSPGNPYEQYF,TGTGCCAGCAGCCCAGGGAACCCCTACGAGCAGTACTTC
-,TRBJ1-1,TRBV18,-,CASSRPGDQNTEAFF,TGTGCCAGCTCACGCCCGGGTGATCAGAACACTGAAGCTTTCTTT
TRBD2,TRBJ2-4,TRBV15,-,CATSAGEAKNIQYF,TGTGCCACCTCGGCGGGGGAAGCCAAAAACATTCAGTACTTC
TRBD1,TRBJ1-2,TRBV5-1,once,CASSRGQGLGGYTF,TGCGCCAGCAGCAGGGGACAGGGGCTCGGAGGCTACACCTTC
TRBD2,TRBJ2-7,TRBV5-1,-,CASSLGLAGRFNYEQYF,TGCGCCAGCAGCTTGGGGCTAGCGGGAAGGTTTAACTACGAGCAGTACTTC
TRBD1,TRBJ1-6,TRBV7-9,-,CASRGQTPGPLHF,TGTGCCAGCAGGGGACAGACCCCGGGACCCCTCCACTTT
TRBD2,TRBJ2-5,TRBV18,-,CASSPRTSGNGETQYF,TGTGCCAGCTCACCGAGGACTAGCGGGAACGGAGAGACCCAGTACTTC
-,TRBJ2-7,TRBV28,-,CASSLGSGGRAGYEQYF,TGTGCCAGCAGTTTAGGGTCAGGGGGGAGAGCAGGCTACGAGCAGTACTTC
-,TRBJ1-3,TRBV12-3/TRBV12-4,-,CAGRTDSGNTIYF,TGTGCCGGACGGACAGACTCTGGAAACACCATATATTTT
TRBD1,TRBJ1-3,TRBV9,-,CASSVGTGQGASGNTIYF,TGTGCCAGCAGCGTCGGGACCGGACAGGGGGCATCTGGAAACACCATATATTTT
TRBD1,TRBJ1-1,TRBV3-1/TRBV3-2,-,CASSRDRGNTEAFF,TGTGCCAGCAGCAGGGACAGGGGGAACACTGAAGCTTTCTTT
-,TRBJ2-2,TRBV5-1,-,CASSLVAGSNTGELFF,TGCGCCAGCAGCTTGGTGGCGGGGTCCAACACCGGGGAGCTGTTTTTT
TRBD1,TRBJ1-5,TRBV19,-,CASSPQGPNQPQHF,TGTGCCAGTAGCCCACAGGGGCCGAATCAGCCCCAGCATTTT
TRBD1,TRBJ1-4,TRBV4-1,-,CASSQGGDSRLNEKLFF,TGCGCCAGCAGCCAAGGAGGGGACAGCCGGCTCAATGAAAAACTGTTTTTT
TRBD2,TRBJ2-1,TRBV6-5,-,CASSFTGLAENEQFF,TGTGCCAGCAGTTTCACGGGACTAGCGGAGAATGAGCAGTTCTTC